This T cell receptor (beta chain) derives from a study of blood T cell repertoires in COVID-19. Study-level information: From the United States, Italy and Spain came samples of acute and convalescent COVID-19. In each case, the material was cDNA or gDNA derived from T cells, B-cell-depleted T cells, or PBMCs.

Per the original data handling: It was from reference gene primer amplification that nucleated cell counts were estimated. The protocol was immunoSEQ multiplex PCR, while the TCRdb copy is restricted to in-frame clones and leaves out a portion. The V and J calls and clone size come from that table; D and trimming were worked out from the DNA. The data show 250,000 to 350,000 clones, about 89% seen once. Trimming at V came to 4 bases and at J to 0 bases, leaving 7 bases not matched to a gene. The germline CDR1 and CDR2 sequences are SGHDT and YYEEEE. This CDR3 contains 16 residues. Sequenced input: peripheral blood. The rearrangement joins TRBV5-6 to TRBJ1-1, with TRBD1 matching over 9 bases. The TCR sequence derives from a woman in her forties or fifties who had recovered from COVID-19. CDR3 DNA sequence: TGTGCCAGCAGCCCCTGGACAGGGGTCATGAACACTGAAGCTTTCTTT. It yields the protein CASSPWTGVMNTEAFF.